This T cell receptor beta chain was identified during a study of beta chain features in type 1 diabetes. Across the study: Patients looked much like healthy donors when it came to age, gender and cell yields. Study-wide points: More deletions and fewer insertions at VDJ junctions were found in patients with type 1 diabetes. In cDNA sequencing, cells with high TCR expression could be over-represented.

CD4+ naive, central memory, regulatory and stem cell-like memory cells were sorted via CD45RO/CCR7/CD25/CD127/CD95/CD27. As for this clone: Its antigen is unknown.

Isolated RNA was reverse transcribed in full, so expressed TCRB transcripts were sequenced. This table comes from immunoSEQ multiplex PCR, and its TCRdb copy is limited to in-frame clones, with some not included. The table records hundreds of thousands of clones, 14% of them present only once. The material sequenced was central memory CD4+ T cells from blood. The TCR comes from a man in his thirties or forties in good health.

DNA of the CDR3: TGTGCCAGCAGCCCTGGACTAGGGGTTACAGATACGCAGTATTTT. Translation gives CASSPGLGVTDTQYF. The chain links TRBV6-6 to TRBJ2-3; 7 bases are a match to TRBD2. The trim removed 6 bases at V and 3 bases at J, leaving 9 bases unmatched. The CDR3 runs 15 residues. Germline CDR1 MNHNY, CDR2 SVGAGI (reference sequence).